Shown below are 28 T cell receptor beta chains from a single sample sequenced in a study of regulatory T cells in long-lasting Graves disease. Regarding time point: persistent/refractory GD, antithyroid drugs over 5 years with positive TRAb. Making the TCR library involved RNA that had been extracted from PBMCs. Building the TCR beta libraries relied on iRepertoire HTBI primers, and CDR3 regions underwent Arm-PCR. MiXCR was run by TCRdb on the multiplex PCR reads, yielding one entry per CDR3 protein. The sample records a few hundred thousand distinct CDR3 sequences, roughly a quarter being singletons. The sequencing here drew on peripheral blood mononuclear cells (PBMCs), taken when the disease was refractory, from a patient treated with antithyroid drugs. The receptors originated from a female donor with Graves disease.

This clonotype is labeled medium-sized. V is TRBV28 and J is TRBJ1-5, with TRBD1 matching 7 bases. The ends lost 5 bases at V and 0 bases at J; junction bases unmatched: 4. This CDR3 comprises 15 residues. From germline, CDR1 is MDHEN and CDR2 SYDVKM. The CDR3 reads CASSKGQYSNQPQHF. The CDR3 DNA follows: TGTGCCAGCAGTAAGGGACAGTATAGCAATCAGCCCCAGCATTTT. Looking up the rest from reference TRBV28 and TRBJ1-5 gives the full variable domain: DVKVTQSSRYLVKRTGEKVFLECVQDMDHENMFWYRQDPGLGLRLIYFSYDVKMKEKGDIPEGYSVSREKKERFSLILESASTNQTSMYLCASSKGQYSNQPQHFGDGTRLSIL.

This clonotype was observed a few times. V gene TRBV15 combines with J gene TRBJ2-7; D unclear. This CDR3 is 16 amino acids long. The V gene lost 5 bases and the J gene lost 4 bases, with 21 bases spanning the gap. Germline V gene lookup returns CDR1 LNHNV and CDR2 YYDKDF (reference sequence). The CDR3: CATSETSSSTWYEQYF. The CDR3 DNA reads as TGTGCCACCAGCGAGACCTCAAGTTCTACTTGGTACGAGCAGTACTTC.

The chain joins TRBV24-1 to TRBJ2-2; TRBD1 aligns across 8 bases. The CDR3 runs to 14 residues. Per the germline V gene, CDR1 is KGHDR and CDR2 is SFDVKD. After removal of 7 bases from V and 4 bases from J, the junction contained 4 bases not matched to a gene. CDR3 amino acids: CATSNTGGTGELFF. The CDR3 DNA is TGTGCCACCAGCAACACAGGGGGCACCGGGGAGCTGTTTTTT.

The chain uses TRBV20-1 and TRBJ2-4; D is ambiguous. This CDR3 is 11 amino acids long. Germline V gene sequence: CDR1 DFQATT, CDR2 SNEGSKA (reference sequence). The V end lost 2 bases, the J end lost 7 bases, and 6 bases lay between the germline ends. The CDR3 DNA reads as TGCAGTGCTAGACTGGCGAACATTCAGTACTTC. This encodes CSARLANIQYF.

The chain employs TRBV19 and TRBJ1-5; D gene uncertain. Germline V CDR1 and CDR2: LNHDA, SQIVND (reference sequence). Between the trimmed V and J ends, which lost 3 bases and 3 bases, there was a span of 6 bases. CDR3 length equals 13 residues. The CDR3 DNA reads as TGTGCCAGTAGTATCATCCTCAATCAGCCCCAGCATTTT. Encoded protein: CASSIILNQPQHF.

Details on this clonotype: Possible read error: a much larger clone is one base away. The genes are TRBV7-2 and TRBJ2-5, with 7 bases matching TRBD2. Germline-derived CDR1 and CDR2 are SGHTA and FQGNSA. There are 18 residues in the CDR3. CDR3 DNA sequence: TGTGCCAGCAGTCAAAAATTAGCCTTCTCGGGAGGTCAAGAGGCCCAGTACTTC. This translates into CASSQKLAFSGGQEAQYF.

This clonotype was recorded many times. The chain is built from TRBV9 and TRBJ1-1, with a possible D match to TRBD1 (6 bases). The germline V and J ends were trimmed by 3 bases and 4 bases, with 13 bases remaining between them. Germline assignment: CDR1 SGDLS and CDR2 YYNGEE. This CDR3 has 14 amino acids. The CDR3 coding sequence is TGTGCCAGCAGCGCCGACAGGATACTCACTGAAGCTTTCTTT. Translating it yields CASSADRILTEAFF.

This clonotype has only a few counts. Germline and junction disagree at one end, which may indicate a read error. This sequence joins TRBV3-1 and TRBJ1-3; TRBD1 is a possible D gene (6 bases). The CDR3 is 14 amino acids. CDR1 is LGHDT, CDR2 YNNKEL, per germline (reference sequence). CDR3 residues: CASSQGRGGNTIYF. The CDR3 bases are TGCGCCAGCAGCCAAGGCAGGGGAGGAAACACCATATATTTT.

This clonotype was counted many times. The chain recombines TRBV6-1 with TRBJ2-7; tentatively, D is TRBD2 (5 bases). The germline V and J ends were trimmed by 7 bases and 2 bases, with 9 bases remaining between them. The CDR3 is made up of 12 amino acids. Germline V CDR1 and CDR2: MNHNS, SASEGT. This CDR3 reads CASTLGTYEQYF. The CDR3 region has the DNA TGTGCCAGCACTCTCGGGACCTACGAGCAGTACTTC.

This clonotype showed up just a few times. The gene calls are TRBV15 and TRBJ1-5; TRBD1 agrees at 7 bases. The CDR3 is 15 residues long. V shed 0 bases, J shed 6 bases, and the junction held 5 bases outside the gene matches. The germline V gene has CDR1 LNHNV and CDR2 YYDKDF (reference sequence). For the CDR3, the DNA is TGTGCCACCAGCAGAGATCAGGGGGGGGGTCAGCCCCAGCATTTT. This codes for CATSRDQGGGQPQHF. The whole variable domain, remainder taken from reference TRBV15 and TRBJ1-5, is DAMVIQNPRYQVTQFGKPVTLSCSQTLNHNVMYWYQQKSSQAPKLLFHYYDKDFNNEADTPDNFQSRRPNTSFCFLDIRSPGLGDTAMYLCATSRDQGGGQPQHFGDGTRLSIL.

This clonotype has a handful of counts. The rearrangement links TRBV7-2 to TRBJ1-3; 7 positions agree with TRBD1. Germline V gene data show CDR1 as SGHTA and CDR2 as FQGNSA. J gave up 0 bases and V 7 bases, and 12 bases lay outside the gene matches. The CDR3 length is 17 residues. This CDR3 is CASTPQDRTRSGNTIYF. DNA of the CDR3: TGTGCCAGCACACCACAGGACAGGACTCGCTCTGGAAACACCATATATTTT.

This clonotype was counted at least ten times. The chain recombines TRBV5-5 with TRBJ2-1, with a weak D call TRBD2 (5 bases). This CDR3 has 16 amino acids. V was trimmed by 3 bases and J by 2 bases, leaving 15 bases between them. Germline V gives CDR1 SGHKS, CDR2 YYEKEE (reference sequence). CDR3 residues: CASSSRISGTYNEQFF. CDR3 nucleotide sequence: TGTGCCAGCAGCTCCAGGATCTCCGGGACCTACAATGAGCAGTTCTTC.

This clonotype was detected a few times. One junction end does not reproduce the germline sequence, and a read error may be involved. This CDR3 reads CSAPLQTTYNEQFF. The CDR3 region has the DNA TGCAGTGCTCCCTTGCAGACTACCTATAATGAGCAGTTCTTC. The chain is built from TRBV20-1 and TRBJ2-1; a possible D gene is TRBD2 (5 bases). Germline V gives CDR1 DFQATT, CDR2 SNEGSKA (reference sequence). The CDR3 length is 14 residues.

This clonotype has just a few counts. The CDR3 sequence is CASSLPGPPTGELFF. CDR3 bases: TGTGCCAGCAGCTTACCGGGCCCTCCCACCGGGGAGCTGTTTTTT. This rearrangement joins TRBV11-3 to TRBJ2-2; no reliable D call. The CDR3 totals 15 residues. Trimming pared 2 bases from V and 4 bases from J, leaving 11 bases between. Per the germline V gene, CDR1 is SGHNT and CDR2 is YENEEA.

This clonotype was counted a few times. CDR3 in amino acids: CAIAGEDYEQYF. In nucleotides, the CDR3 is TGTGCCATAGCGGGAGAGGACTACGAGCAGTACTTC. V usage is TRBV10-3 and J usage is TRBJ2-7; 8 positions match TRBD2. This CDR3 has 12 residues. Germline CDR1 ENHRY, CDR2 SYGVKD. Unmatched junction bases numbered 4, after V lost 9 bases and J lost 3 bases.

The chain joins TRBV7-3 to TRBJ2-5, with 13 bases lining up with TRBD2. The CDR3 is 18 residues long. Trimming took 5 bases from V and 5 from J; bases not matched to a gene: 14. The germline gives CDR1 SGHTA, CDR2 FQGTGA. This CDR3 is CASSPAGGTSGTRETQYF. As DNA, the CDR3 is TGTGCCAGCAGCCCGGCCGGAGGGACTAGCGGGACCCGGGAGACCCAGTACTTC.

With respect to this clonotype: It may be a read error: a sequence one base away is much more abundant. This chain connects TRBV7-8 to TRBJ1-6; D may be TRBD1 (5 bases). The V and J ends lost 5 bases and 5 bases respectively, with 13 bases between them. Germline V lookup: CDR1 SGHVS, CDR2 FQNEAQ. The CDR3 consists of 15 residues. CDR3: CASSQTGLDNSPLHF. The CDR3 nucleotides are TGTGCCAGCAGCCAGACGGGGCTCGATAATTCACCCCTCCACTTT.

This clonotype occurred a few times. The J gene is TRBJ2-7, the V gene TRBV20-1; TRBD2 agrees at 9 bases. With V trimmed by 0 bases and J by 4 bases, 4 bases remained unmatched. CDR1 and CDR2 (germline): DFQATT, SNEGSKA (reference sequence). CDR3 length equals 14 residues. Here the CDR3 DNA reads TGCAGTGCTAGAGATCCTAGCGGGATGTACGAGCAGTACTTC. Translation: CSARDPSGMYEQYF.

V gene TRBV20-1 combines with J gene TRBJ2-7; D remains ambiguous. In germline, CDR1 is DFQATT, CDR2 SNEGSKA (reference sequence). The V gene lost 0 bases and the J gene lost 0 bases, with 15 bases spanning the gap. The CDR3 runs 16 residues. This CDR3 reads CSARDFATPSSYEQYF. CDR3 nucleotides: TGCAGTGCTAGAGATTTTGCGACCCCTAGCTCCTACGAGCAGTACTTC.

This clonotype has a handful of counts. The chain combines TRBV7-3 with TRBJ1-1; D ambiguous. This CDR3 contains 14 residues. CDR1 SGHTA and CDR2 FQGTGA come from the germline V gene. The V end lost 5 bases, the J end lost 4 bases, and 14 bases lay between the germline ends. CDR3 in amino acids: CASSGRHGGTEAFF. The CDR3 coding sequence is TGTGCCAGCAGCGGAAGACACGGCGGCACTGAAGCTTTCTTT.

The rearrangement uses TRBV30 and TRBJ2-7, with a tentative D call TRBD1 (6 bases). This CDR3 is 12 amino acids long. Germline assignment: CDR1 GTSNPN and CDR2 SVGIG (reference sequence). V was clipped by 5 bases and J by 4 bases, with 12 bases between them. CDR3 residues: CAWETGQYEQYF. The CDR3 DNA is TGTGCCTGGGAAACAGGGCAGTACGAGCAGTACTTC.

Many counts were recorded for this clonotype. The rearrangement joins TRBV2 to TRBJ2-2; D ambiguous. The V end lost 0 bases, the J end lost 3 bases, and 5 bases lay between the germline ends. This CDR3 comprises 14 residues. The germline CDR1 and CDR2 sequences are SNHLY and FYNNEI. CDR3 bases: TGTGCCAGCAGTGAAGCGACTTACACCGGGGAGCTGTTTTTT. Residues: CASSEATYTGELFF.

The rearrangement links TRBV28 to TRBJ1-2, with D maybe TRBD1 (5 bases). The ends were cut back, 8 bases at V and 3 bases at J, with 16 bases in the middle. The germline CDR1 and CDR2 sequences are MDHEN and SYDVKM. This CDR3 has 14 residues. The DNA of the CDR3 is TGTGCCAGCTCGACGATGGACAAAGACTATGGCTACACCTTC. Translation gives CASSTMDKDYGYTF.

This clonotype was found many times. V and J are TRBV27 and TRBJ1-2; 8 bases line up with TRBD1. Germline values: CDR1 MNHEY, CDR2 SMNVEV (reference sequence). CDR3 length: 15 residues. With V trimmed by 4 bases and J by 3 bases, 7 bases remained unmatched. CDR3 amino acids: CASSYRTGRDYGYTF. CDR3 bases: TGTGCCAGCAGTTACCGGACAGGGAGGGACTATGGCTACACCTTC.

The chain employs TRBV5-1 and TRBJ2-5; TRBD2 matches at 12 bases. The DNA end is more similar to TRBJ2-1, so the J call may be wrong. There are 17 residues in the CDR3. Looked up from germline, CDR1 is SGHRS and CDR2 is YFSETQ. The CDR3 reads CASSVLQTSGSYNEQFF. In nucleotides, the CDR3 is TGCGCCAGCAGCGTCCTCCAGACTAGCGGGAGCTACAATGAGCAGTTCTTC.

The chain combines TRBV20-1 with TRBJ2-1; 12 bases agree with TRBD2. Germline V gives CDR1 DFQATT, CDR2 SNEGSKA (reference sequence). This CDR3 has 15 residues. With 3 bases clipped from V and 3 bases from J, the junction kept 3 bases outside the gene matches. The CDR3 is CSARALAGGYNEQFF. In DNA form, the CDR3 reads TGCAGTGCTAGGGCACTAGCGGGAGGCTACAATGAGCAGTTCTTC.

Only a few counts were recorded for this clonotype. V and J are TRBV4-3 and TRBJ1-1, with D maybe TRBD1 (5 bases). Germline V gene data show CDR1 as LGHNA and CDR2 as YSLEER. V was pared by 1 base and J by 1 base, with 10 bases between. CDR3 length: 15 residues. The CDR3 region is CASSQATGPNTEAFF. The CDR3 region has the DNA TGCGCCAGCAGCCAAGCTACGGGACCGAACACTGAAGCTTTCTTT.

This clonotype appeared many times. The rearrangement uses TRBV28 and TRBJ1-4; D is unclear. CDR1 is MDHEN, CDR2 SYDVKM, per germline. The V and J ends lost 2 bases and 5 bases respectively, with 12 bases between them. The CDR3 sequence is 15 residues long. CDR3 coding DNA: TGTGCCAGCAGTTTAGAGGGATCTTCCAATGAAAAACTGTTTTTT. Translating it yields CASSLEGSSNEKLFF.